This is a list of T cell receptor beta chains from one sample in a study of cytomegalovirus exposure and HLA in healthy donors. Repertoires were generated with immunoSEQ multiplex PCR, while TCRdb's copy carries only in-frame clones and drops some. The sample includes just over 95,000 clones, more than 75% seen only once; the top ten take roughly 8.3%. The sequencing sample was made of PBMCs. These receptors were taken from a human donor in good health. CDR3s include the opening cysteine and the closing phenylalanine or tryptophan. A D gene is named only where the DNA matches it firmly. Clone size is shown for a subset of rows, as once, few, many or a class of expanded clone.

V	J	D	size	DNA	CDR3
TRBV7-9	TRBJ1-6	TRBD1	few	TGTGCCAGCAGCTCGACAGGGGTAGGGTCACCCCTCCACTTT	CASSSTGVGSPLHF
TRBV5-1	TRBJ1-1	TRBD1	-	TGCGCCAGCAGCGTCAAACAGGGGAGCACTGAAGCTTTCTTT	CASSVKQGSTEAFF
TRBV2	TRBJ1-1	TRBD1	-	TGTGCCACCCATTACGACAGGGAGATGAACACTGAAGCTTTCTTT	CATHYDREMNTEAFF
TRBV11-2	TRBJ2-7	-	-	TGTGCCAGCAGCTCGTTGGCCAAGCAGTACTTC	CASSSLAKQYF
TRBV29-1	TRBJ1-5	TRBD1	-	TGCAGCGTAGACGGGACAGGTGGGTATCAGCCCCAGCATTTT	CSVDGTGGYQPQHF
TRBV10-2	TRBJ1-4	TRBD1	-	TGCGCCAGCGGTAAGGGACAGGGGGCCGAAAAACTGTTTTTT	CASGKGQGAEKLFF
TRBV2	TRBJ1-2	-	once	TGTGCCAGCAGTGGTCAGTCTAACTATGGCTACACCTTC	CASSGQSNYGYTF
TRBV19	TRBJ2-7	TRBD1	once	TGTGCCAGTAGTATCTCCGACAGGGGCTACGAGCAGTACTTC	CASSISDRGYEQYF
TRBV28	TRBJ2-1	-	-	TGTGCCAGCAGTTCGTACGGGGGTGCCTATCCCGGGGTGTTCTTC	CASSSYGGAYPGVFF
TRBV19	TRBJ1-4	-	-	TGTGCCAGTAGTATAGTCGACCGAGGTGAAAAACTGTTTTTT	CASSIVDRGEKLFF
TRBV7-2	TRBJ2-5	-	-	TGTGCCAGCAGCTTAGTAGTGACCCAGTACTTC	CASSLVVTQYF
TRBV9	TRBJ1-1	-	-	TGTGCCAGCAGCGTAGCGGGGGTAGGCACTGAAGCTTTCTTT	CASSVAGVGTEAFF
TRBV27	TRBJ1-2	TRBD1	-	TGTGCCAGCAGTTTTCGCCGGGACAGGGACTCTAACTATGGCTACACCTTC	CASSFRRDRDSNYGYTF
TRBV27	TRBJ2-7	-	-	TGTGCCACTTCCCTGGGCTACGAGCAGTACTTC	CATSLGYEQYF
TRBV19	TRBJ1-1	-	few	TGTGCCAGTAGTCTCACTAGCACTGAAGCTTTCTTT	CASSLTSTEAFF
TRBV5-1	TRBJ2-3	-	-	TGCGCCAGCAGCCAAGAAACTAGCACAGATACGCAGTATTTT	CASSQETSTDTQYF
TRBV27	TRBJ1-2	TRBD1	-	TGTGCCAGCAGTTCCTTACAGGGGGACGGCTACACCTTC	CASSSLQGDGYTF
TRBV10-1	TRBJ2-7	TRBD1	-	TGCGCCAGCAGTGGGCAGGGGGCCTACGAGCAGTACTTC	CASSGQGAYEQYF
TRBV2	TRBJ2-1	TRBD2	-	TGTGCCAGCAGTGTGGTAGCGGGAGTGTCTGAGCAGTTCTTC	CASSVVAGVSEQFF
TRBV15	TRBJ1-6	-	-	TGTGCCACCAGCAGAAAACAGAATTCACCCCTCCACTTT	CATSRKQNSPLHF
TRBV7-2	TRBJ2-5	TRBD2	-	TGTGCCAGCAGCTTTAACGGGGGGATCCAAGAGACCCAGTACTTC	CASSFNGGIQETQYF
TRBV7-9	TRBJ1-2	TRBD1	-	TGTGCCAGCAGCTTCCCGGGACAGAATGGCTACACCTTC	CASSFPGQNGYTF